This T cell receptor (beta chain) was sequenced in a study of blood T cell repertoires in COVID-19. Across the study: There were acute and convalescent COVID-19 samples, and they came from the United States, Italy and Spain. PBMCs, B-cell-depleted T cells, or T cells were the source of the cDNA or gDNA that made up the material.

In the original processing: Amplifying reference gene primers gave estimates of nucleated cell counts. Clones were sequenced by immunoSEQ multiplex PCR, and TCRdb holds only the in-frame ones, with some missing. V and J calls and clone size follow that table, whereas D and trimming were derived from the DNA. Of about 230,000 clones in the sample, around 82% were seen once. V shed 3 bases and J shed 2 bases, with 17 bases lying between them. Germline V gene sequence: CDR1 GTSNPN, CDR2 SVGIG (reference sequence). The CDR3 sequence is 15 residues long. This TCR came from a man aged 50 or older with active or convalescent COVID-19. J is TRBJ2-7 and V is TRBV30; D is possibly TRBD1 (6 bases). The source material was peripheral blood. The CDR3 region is CAWRGAETYAYEQYF. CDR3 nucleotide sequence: TGTGCCTGGAGGGGGGCGGAGACCTATGCCTACGAGCAGTACTTC.